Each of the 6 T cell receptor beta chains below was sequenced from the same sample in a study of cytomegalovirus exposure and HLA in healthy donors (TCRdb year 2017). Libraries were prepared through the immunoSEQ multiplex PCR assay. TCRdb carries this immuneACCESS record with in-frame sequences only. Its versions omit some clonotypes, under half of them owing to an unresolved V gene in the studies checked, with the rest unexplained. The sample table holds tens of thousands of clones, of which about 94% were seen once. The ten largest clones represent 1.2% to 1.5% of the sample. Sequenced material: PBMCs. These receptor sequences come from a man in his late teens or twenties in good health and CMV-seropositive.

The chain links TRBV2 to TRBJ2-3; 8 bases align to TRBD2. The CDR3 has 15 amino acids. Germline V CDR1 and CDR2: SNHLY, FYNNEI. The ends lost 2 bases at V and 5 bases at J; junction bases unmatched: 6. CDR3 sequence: CASSERGGAVDTQYF. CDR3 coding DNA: TGTGCCAGCAGTGAACGGGGGGGAGCGGTAGATACGCAGTATTTT.

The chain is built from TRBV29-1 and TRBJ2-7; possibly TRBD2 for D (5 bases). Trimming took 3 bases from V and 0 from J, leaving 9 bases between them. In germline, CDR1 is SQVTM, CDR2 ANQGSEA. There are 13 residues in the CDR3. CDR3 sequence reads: CSVEGSSSYEQYF. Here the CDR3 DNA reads TGCAGCGTTGAGGGGAGTAGCTCCTACGAGCAGTACTTC.

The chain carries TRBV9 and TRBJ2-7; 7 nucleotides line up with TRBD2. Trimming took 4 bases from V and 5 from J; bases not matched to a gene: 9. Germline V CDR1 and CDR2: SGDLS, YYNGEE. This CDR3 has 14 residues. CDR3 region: CASSPSTGGNEQYF. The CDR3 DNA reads TGTGCCAGCAGCCCCTCCACGGGGGGTAACGAGCAGTACTTC.

The DNA of the CDR3 is TGTGCAAGTCGCTTAGCCTCGACTAGCGGGGGAGGGAATGAGCAGTTCTTC. This codes for CASRLASTSGGGNEQFF. The chain carries TRBV12-2 and TRBJ2-1; no DNA check was done on the table's D call, TRBD2. TRBV12-2 is classified as a pseudogene. This CDR3 has 17 amino acids.

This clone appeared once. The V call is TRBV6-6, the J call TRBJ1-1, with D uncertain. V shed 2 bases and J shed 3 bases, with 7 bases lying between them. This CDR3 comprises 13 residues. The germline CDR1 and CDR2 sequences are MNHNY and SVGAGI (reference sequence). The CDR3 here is CASSYREDTEAFF. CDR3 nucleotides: TGTGCCAGCAGTTACAGGGAGGACACTGAAGCTTTCTTT.

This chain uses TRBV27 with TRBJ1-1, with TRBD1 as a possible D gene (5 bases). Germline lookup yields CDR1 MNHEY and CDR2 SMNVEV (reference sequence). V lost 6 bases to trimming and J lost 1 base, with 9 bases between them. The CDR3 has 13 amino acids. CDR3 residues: CASRWGGNTEAFF. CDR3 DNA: TGTGCCAGCAGATGGGGGGGGAACACTGAAGCTTTCTTT.